These T cell receptor beta chains were read from a single sample in a study of coeliac disease. Clones were read by immunoSEQ multiplex PCR, and TCRdb kept only the in-frame ones, dropping some. The data show 650 to 850 clones, approximately 50% seen once. The sequenced sample consisted of intraepithelial lymphocytes from the gut. These receptors came from a woman aged 50 to 65 without celiac disease. CDR3s include the opening cysteine and the closing phenylalanine or tryptophan. The D gene is left open where the match is weak. Expanded clones are given a class, and other clones once, few, many or no size at all.

TRBD1	NA	TRBJ2-5	TRBV6-6	CASSYSGQGAQETQYF	TGTGCCAGCAGTTACTCCGGACAGGGGGCCCAAGAGACCCAGTACTTC
NA	NA	TRBJ2-7	TRBV27	CASSPQPGQSNEQYF	TGTGCCAGCAGTCCGCAGCCGGGACAAAGCAACGAGCAGTACTTC
TRBD1	NA	TRBJ1-1	TRBV18	CASSPGTGVNTEAFF	TGTGCCAGCTCACCCGGGACAGGGGTGAACACTGAAGCTTTCTTT
NA	NA	TRBJ1-4	TRBV21-1	CASRGYKVHNEKLFF	TGTGCCAGCAGGGGCTACAAGGTGCATAATGAAAAACTGTTTTTT
TRBD1	NA	TRBJ2-5	TRBV28	CASSFDAGGNRETQYF	TGTGCCAGCAGTTTCGATGCAGGGGGTAATCGAGAGACCCAGTACTTC
TRBD2	NA	TRBJ2-1	TRBV27	CASSLNPTSGGAGEQFF	TGTGCCAGCAGTCTAAACCCAACTAGCGGGGGGGCCGGTGAGCAGTTCTTC
TRBD1	NA	TRBJ1-1	TRBV6-1	CASRQGQGITEAFF	TGTGCCAGCAGACAGGGACAGGGGATCACTGAAGCTTTCTTT
NA	few	TRBJ2-7	TRBV28	CASSLNREEQYF	TGTGCCAGCAGTTTAAACAGGGAGGAGCAGTACTTC
NA	NA	TRBJ1-5	TRBV27	CASSSWASYRLGQPQHF	TGTGCCAGCAGCTCCTGGGCTTCATACAGGCTCGGTCAGCCCCAGCATTTT
NA	few	TRBJ2-1	TRBV6-6	CASSSGYEQFF	TGTGCCAGCAGCTCAGGGTATGAGCAGTTCTTC
NA	NA	TRBJ1-3	TRBV28	CASSLEEYSKSEGNTIYF	TGTGCCAGCAGTTTGGAAGAGTATTCCAAAAGCGAGGGAAACACCATATATTTT
NA	once	TRBJ2-6	TRBV23-1	CASSPNHTQQSRANVLTF	TGCGCCAGCAGTCCGAATCATACGCAACAAAGTCGGGCCAACGTCCTGACTTTC
NA	large	TRBJ1-6	TRBV10-2	CASSFGGDGSPLHF	TGCGCCAGCTCCTTCGGGGGGGATGGTTCACCCCTCCACTTT
TRBD1	medium-sized	TRBJ1-5	TRBV30	CAWIGGQGPNQPQHF	TGTGCCTGGATCGGTGGACAGGGCCCCAATCAGCCCCAGCATTTT
NA	NA	TRBJ2-3	TRBV7-2	CASSFRSESTDTQYF	TGTGCCAGCAGCTTTAGGTCGGAGAGCACAGATACGCAGTATTTT
NA	NA	TRBJ2-7	TRBV2	CASSEGRGTYEQYF	TGTGCCAGCAGTGAAGGGCGAGGGACCTACGAGCAGTACTTC
NA	few	TRBJ2-3	TRBV2	CASSEVDWQADTQYF	TGTGCCAGCAGTGAGGTGGACTGGCAGGCAGATACGCAGTATTTT
TRBD1	NA	TRBJ1-6	TRBV25-1	CASSETGTLHF	TGTGCCAGCAGTGAGACAGGGACCCTCCACTTT
TRBD1	NA	TRBJ1-2	TRBV30	CAWSDGQGWGYTF	TGTGCCTGGAGTGACGGACAGGGTTGGGGCTACACCTTC
NA	NA	TRBJ1-1	TRBV6-6	CASSYSQGMNTEAFF	TGTGCCAGCAGTTACAGTCAGGGCATGAACACTGAAGCTTTCTTT
NA	few	TRBJ1-2	TRBV6-5	CASSYGVEETF	TGTGCCAGCAGTTACGGAGTGGAAGAAACCTTC
NA	NA	TRBJ1-4	TRBV5-1	CASSLAILSSGRENEKLFF	TGCGCCAGCAGCTTGGCCATTTTGAGTTCGGGCAGGGAAAATGAAAAACTGTTTTTT
NA	NA	TRBJ2-5	TRBV2	CASSGQGGEKETQYF	TGTGCCAGCAGCGGCCAGGGCGGGGAAAAAGAGACCCAGTACTTC
TRBD1	NA	TRBJ1-1	TRBV6-6	CASSYRRGETEAFF	TGTGCCAGCAGTTACCGCAGGGGGGAAACTGAAGCTTTCTTT
TRBD1	large	TRBJ1-2	TRBV10-2	CASSESGQGNYGYTF	TGCGCCAGCAGTGAGTCGGGACAGGGAAACTATGGCTACACCTTC
NA	hyperexpanded	TRBJ1-4	TRBV6-1	CASSDFWGANEKLFF	TGTGCCAGCAGTGACTTCTGGGGGGCTAATGAAAAACTGTTTTTT
TRBD1	NA	TRBJ1-4	TRBV6-5	CASSWSQGAGEKLFF	TGTGCCAGCAGTTGGTCACAGGGGGCGGGTGAAAAACTGTTTTTT
TRBD1	NA	TRBJ1-3	TRBV5-4	CASSLTAGGLSGNTIYF	TGTGCCAGCAGCTTGACGGCAGGGGGCTTGTCTGGAAACACCATATATTTT
TRBD2	NA	TRBJ2-7	TRBV20-1	CSARRTSEQYF	TGCAGTGCCAGGCGGACTAGCGAGCAGTACTTC
NA	NA	TRBJ2-7	TRBV25-1	CASSPLWGRGEQYF	TGTGCCAGCAGTCCCCTGTGGGGGCGAGGGGAGCAGTACTTC
NA	NA	TRBJ1-2	TRBV7-2	CASSEYLVGEYGYTF	TGTGCCAGCAGCGAATACCTAGTAGGGGAATATGGCTACACCTTC
TRBD1	NA	TRBJ1-2	TRBV9	CASSGDRGPRYGYTF	TGTGCCAGCAGCGGTGACAGGGGACCTCGCTATGGCTACACCTTC
NA	once	TRBJ2-1	TRBV6-4	CASSEQVNTEQFF	TGTGCCAGCAGTGAACAGGTTAATACTGAGCAGTTCTTC
TRBD1	NA	TRBJ2-7	TRBV18	CASSRGQGYYEQYF	TGTGCCAGCTCTCGAGGACAGGGCTACTACGAGCAGTACTTC
NA	large	TRBJ1-1	TRBV7-8	CASSLGRVTEAFF	TGTGCCAGCAGCTTAGGGCGGGTCACTGAAGCTTTCTTT
TRBD1	few	TRBJ2-7	TRBV5-1	CASSLGTGPREQYF	TGCGCCAGCAGCTTGGGGACAGGGCCCCGCGAGCAGTACTTC
NA	once	TRBJ1-1	TRBV29-1	CSVEGQATTEAFF	TGCAGCGTTGAAGGTCAGGCCACCACTGAAGCTTTCTTT
TRBD1	NA	TRBJ1-2	TRBV5-5	CASSLAGTVGYPYGYTF	TGTGCCAGCAGCTTGGCGGGGACAGTTGGATACCCCTATGGCTACACCTTC
TRBD2	few	TRBJ2-7	TRBV11-2	CASSLEGRGAYEQYF	TGTGCCAGCAGCTTAGAAGGGCGGGGGGCGTACGAGCAGTACTTC
TRBD1	NA	TRBJ1-2	TRBV7-3	CASSLYLKGTGGGYGYTF	TGTGCCAGCAGCTTATATCTCAAGGGGACAGGGGGCGGCTATGGCTACACCTTC
NA	NA	TRBJ2-7	TRBV10-2	CASSDPGDYEQYF	TGCGCCAGCAGTGACCCGGGGGACTACGAGCAGTACTTC
TRBD1	few	TRBJ1-1	TRBV7-6	CASSPRGQGTEAFF	TGTGCCAGCAGCCCCAGGGGGCAGGGCACTGAAGCTTTCTTT
NA	NA	TRBJ1-1	TRBV27	CASSPGGLANTEAFF	TGTGCCAGCAGTCCAGGAGGGTTGGCGAACACTGAAGCTTTCTTT